What follows describes a single T cell receptor (beta chain). This sample was taken from a study of blood T cell repertoires in COVID-19. Study-wide background: The United States, Italy and Spain were the sources of the acute and convalescent COVID-19 samples.

The length of the CDR3 is 17 residues. Germline V gives CDR1 KGHSH, CDR2 LQKENI. V lost 0 bases to trimming and J lost 2 bases, with 14 bases between them. How the authors handled the data: Estimation of nucleated cell counts was performed using reference gene primer amplification. Libraries were prepared by immunoSEQ multiplex PCR; TCRdb keeps only in-frame clonotypes and omits some of them. V, J and clone size are those of that table, while D and trimming were read from the DNA. The repertoire consists of roughly 230,000 clones, with around 80% occurring once and the leading ten covering roughly 8.8%.

The sequenced sample was peripheral blood. The source is a middle-aged man with active or convalescent COVID-19. V usage is TRBV18 and J usage is TRBJ1-3, with D perhaps TRBD1 (5 bases). Here the CDR3 DNA reads TGTGCCAGCTCACCACCGCCGGGGGTGGCAACTGGAAACACCATATATTTT. Translated, it gives CASSPPPGVATGNTIYF.